Listed here is a single T cell receptor (beta chain). This sample was taken from a study of T cell responses to AZD1222 COVID-19 vaccine. Generated by immunoSEQ multiplex PCR, the TCRdb table keeps only in-frame clones and is missing some. The data contain tens of thousands of clones, over 75% of them seen just once; the ten biggest clones take up roughly 2.4%. CDR3 length: 15 amino acids. The trim removed 0 bases at V and 3 bases at J, leaving 2 bases unmatched. Germline CDR1 is SGDLS and CDR2 is YYNGEE. The material was peripheral blood, obtained 28 days after the second AZD1222 dose. The TCR comes from an adult who received the AZD1222 COVID-19 vaccine. The chain links TRBV9 to TRBJ2-1; 8 bases align to TRBD2. CDR3 nucleotide sequence: TGTGCCAGCAGCGTAGAGGGACTAGACTACAATGAGCAGTTCTTC. Protein: CASSVEGLDYNEQFF.